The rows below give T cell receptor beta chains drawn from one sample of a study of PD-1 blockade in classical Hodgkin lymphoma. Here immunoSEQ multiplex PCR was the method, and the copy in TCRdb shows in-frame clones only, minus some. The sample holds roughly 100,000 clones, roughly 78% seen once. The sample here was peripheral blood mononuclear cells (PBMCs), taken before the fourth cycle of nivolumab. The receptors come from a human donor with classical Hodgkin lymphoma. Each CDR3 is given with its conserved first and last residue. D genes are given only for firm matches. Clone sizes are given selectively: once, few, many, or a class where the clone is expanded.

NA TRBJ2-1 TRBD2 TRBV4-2 CASSQDLSSGGNEQFF TGTGCCAGCAGCCAAGATTTGTCTAGCGGGGGGAATGAGCAGTTCTTC
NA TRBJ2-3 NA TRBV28 CASSSPGGTDTQYF TGTGCCAGCAGTTCCCCGGGAGGCACAGATACGCAGTATTTT
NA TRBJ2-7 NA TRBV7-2 CASSTHRDQRFWYEQYF TGTGCCAGCAGCACTCACAGGGATCAGCGGTTTTGGTACGAGCAGTACTTC
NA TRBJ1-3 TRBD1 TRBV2 CASSEDRDSGNTIYF TGTGCCAGCAGTGAGGACAGGGACTCTGGAAACACCATATATTTT
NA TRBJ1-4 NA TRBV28 CASSRTTNEKLFF TGTGCCAGCAGCCGAACAACTAATGAAAAACTGTTTTTT
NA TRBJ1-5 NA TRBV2 CASRDTKDQPQHF TGTGCCAGCAGGGATACAAAAGATCAGCCCCAGCATTTT
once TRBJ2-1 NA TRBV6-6 CASSYGTIINEQFF TGTGCCAGCAGTTACGGGACAATCATCAATGAGCAGTTCTTC
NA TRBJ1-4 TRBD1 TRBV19 CASRPRDRLDEKLFF TGTGCCAGTCGACCCCGGGACAGGTTGGATGAAAAACTGTTTTTT
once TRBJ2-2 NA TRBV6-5 CASSPILNTGELFF TGTGCCAGCAGTCCTATCTTGAACACCGGGGAGCTGTTTTTT
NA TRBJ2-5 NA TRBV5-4 CASSLAGRGGETQYF TGTGCCAGCAGCCTTGCCGGGAGAGGAGGGGAGACCCAGTACTTC